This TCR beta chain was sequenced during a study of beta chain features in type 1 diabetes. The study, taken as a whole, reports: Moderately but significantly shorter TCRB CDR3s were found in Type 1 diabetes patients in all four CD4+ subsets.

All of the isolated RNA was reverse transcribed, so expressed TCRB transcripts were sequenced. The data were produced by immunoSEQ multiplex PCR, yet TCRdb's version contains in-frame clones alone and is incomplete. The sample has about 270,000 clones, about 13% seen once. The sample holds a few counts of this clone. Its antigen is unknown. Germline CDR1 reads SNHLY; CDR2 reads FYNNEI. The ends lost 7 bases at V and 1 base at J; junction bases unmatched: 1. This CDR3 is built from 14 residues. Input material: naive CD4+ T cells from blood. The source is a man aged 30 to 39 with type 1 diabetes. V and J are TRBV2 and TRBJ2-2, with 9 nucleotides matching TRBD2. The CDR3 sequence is CASNSGRNTGELFF. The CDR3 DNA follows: TGTGCCAGCAATAGCGGGAGGAACACCGGGGAGCTGTTTTTT.